The 5 T cell receptor beta chains presented below share a single source sample, sequenced in a study of radiation and T cells in renal cell carcinoma. Sequencing was performed with immunoSEQ multiplex PCR; in TCRdb, only in-frame clones are kept and a portion is missing. The table shows 150,000 to 200,000 clones, with 88% occurring only once. This sample's time point: blood 4 weeks post-SBRT, at nephrectomy. The treatment is: 15 Gy SBRT to primary tumor, nephrectomy 4 weeks later. The sample here was blood, taken from a patient whose treatment included radiotherapy and nephrectomy. The receptors here all came from a woman between 45 and 65 years old with renal cell carcinoma.

Comments on this clone: At one end, the junction sequence differs from germline, possibly due to a read error. Within the sample, other DNA sequences also encode this same CDR3. The V call is TRBV7-7, the J call TRBJ2-2; D may be TRBD2 (5 bases). Germline values: CDR1 SSHAT, CDR2 FNYEAQ (reference sequence). This CDR3 region has 14 residues. For the CDR3, the DNA is TGTGCTAGCAGTCTCAGCGGAAGCACCGGGGAGCTGTTTTTT. It yields the protein CASSLSGSTGELFF.

CDR3 DNA: TGTGCCAGCAGCCAGCCGGGGCTAAGGGCTGAAGCTTTCTTT. Amino acid sequence: CASSQPGLRAEAFF. The rearrangement uses TRBV5-6 and TRBJ1-1; D may be TRBD1 (5 bases). The CDR3 runs to 14 residues. Trimming shortened V by 4 bases and J by 6 bases, and 16 bases separated the two germline ends. The germline V gene encodes CDR1 SGHDT and CDR2 YYEEEE. Looking up the rest from reference TRBV5-6 and TRBJ1-1 gives the full variable domain: DAGVTQSPTHLIKTRGQQVTLRCSPKSGHDTVSWYQQALGQGPQFIFQYYEEEERQRGNFPDRFSGHQFPNYSSELNVNALLLGDSALYLCASSQPGLRAEAFFGQGTRLTVV.

This clone has just a few counts. The chain uses TRBV9 and TRBJ1-1, with D possibly matching TRBD1 (6 bases). Germline V gene data show CDR1 as SGDLS and CDR2 as YYNGEE. The CDR3 is 14 amino acids. The V gene lost 4 bases and the J gene lost 4 bases, with 14 bases spanning the gap. The CDR3, as DNA: TGTGCCAGCAGCTTGTTAGGGGGAGGCACTGAAGCTTTCTTT. It codes for CASSLLGGGTEAFF.

The chain combines TRBV10-1 with TRBJ1-3, with 8 bases identical to TRBD1. Per the germline V gene, CDR1 is WNHNN and CDR2 is SYGVQD (reference sequence). Trimming at V came to 4 bases and at J to 7 bases, leaving 9 bases not matched to a gene. CDR3 size: 15 residues. CDR3 sequence (DNA): TGCGCCAGCAGTGGTCGGGACAGGAAAGTCAACACCATATATTTT. The encoded protein is CASSGRDRKVNTIYF.

V usage is TRBV18 and J usage is TRBJ1-1; tentative D call: TRBD1 (5 bases). Trimming removed 1 base at V and 6 bases at J, with 15 bases between. The V gene's germline CDR1 is KGHSH and CDR2 LQKENI. This CDR3 spans 15 amino acids. CDR3 region: CASSPRRDLDAEAFF. The CDR3 nucleotides are TGTGCCAGCTCACCACGGCGGGACTTGGACGCTGAAGCTTTCTTT.